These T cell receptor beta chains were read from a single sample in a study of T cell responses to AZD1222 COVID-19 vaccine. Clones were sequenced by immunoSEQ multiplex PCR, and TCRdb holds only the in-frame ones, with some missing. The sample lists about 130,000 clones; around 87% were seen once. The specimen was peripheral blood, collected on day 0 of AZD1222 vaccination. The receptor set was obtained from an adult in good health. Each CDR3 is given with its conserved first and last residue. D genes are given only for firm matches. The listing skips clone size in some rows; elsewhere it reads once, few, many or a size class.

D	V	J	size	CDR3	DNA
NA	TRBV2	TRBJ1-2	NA	CASSEGNSLYGYTF	TGTGCCAGCAGTGAAGGGAACAGCCTCTATGGCTACACCTTC
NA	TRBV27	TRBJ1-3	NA	CASSLNSGNTIYF	TGTGCCAGCAGTTTGAACAGCGGAAACACCATATATTTT
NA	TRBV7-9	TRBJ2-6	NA	CASSIRATSGANVLTF	TGTGCCAGCAGCATCCGGGCTACCTCTGGGGCCAACGTCCTGACTTTC
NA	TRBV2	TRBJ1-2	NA	CAGVAGDGYTF	TGTGCCGGCGTCGCAGGGGATGGCTACACCTTC
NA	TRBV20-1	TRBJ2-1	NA	CSAGGEEQFF	TGCAGTGCGGGGGGCGAAGAGCAGTTCTTC
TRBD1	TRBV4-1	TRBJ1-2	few	CASSQETGGYYGYTF	TGCGCCAGCAGCCAAGAAACAGGGGGGTACTATGGCTACACCTTC
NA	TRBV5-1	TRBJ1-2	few	CASSPDGTNYGYTF	TGCGCCAGCAGCCCTGACGGTACTAACTATGGCTACACCTTC
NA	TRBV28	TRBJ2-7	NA	CASSTPSGSYEQYF	TGTGCCAGCAGTACTCCGTCCGGGAGCTACGAGCAGTACTTC
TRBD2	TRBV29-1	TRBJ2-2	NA	CSVAGLAGNTGELFF	TGCAGCGTTGCCGGACTAGCGGGGAACACCGGGGAGCTGTTTTTT
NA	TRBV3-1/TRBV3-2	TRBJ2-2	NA	CASSQGPRSGNTGELFF	TGTGCCAGCAGCCAAGGCCCCCGGTCGGGAAACACCGGGGAGCTGTTTTTT
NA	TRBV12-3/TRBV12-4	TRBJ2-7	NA	CASSLTFSEQYF	TGTGCCAGCAGCCTTACATTTTCCGAGCAGTACTTC
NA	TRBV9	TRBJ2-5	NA	CASSVSGGQETQYF	TGTGCCAGCAGCGTAAGTGGAGGTCAAGAGACCCAGTACTTC
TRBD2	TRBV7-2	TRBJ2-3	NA	CASSLSGRAVGDTQYF	TGTGCCAGCAGCTTGAGCGGGAGGGCAGTCGGAGATACGCAGTATTTT
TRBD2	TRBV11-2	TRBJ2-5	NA	CASSRGLAGKETQYF	TGTGCCAGCAGCCGTGGACTAGCGGGGAAGGAGACCCAGTACTTC
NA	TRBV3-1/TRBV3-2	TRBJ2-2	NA	CASSQGYTGELFF	TGTGCCAGCAGCCAAGGGTACACCGGGGAGCTGTTTTTT
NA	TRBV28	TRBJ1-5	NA	CASTRDVSNQPQHF	TGTGCCAGCACCCGGGACGTTAGCAATCAGCCCCAGCATTTT
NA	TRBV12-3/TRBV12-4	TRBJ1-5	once	CASNQNSNQPQHF	TGTGCCAGCAACCAAAATAGCAATCAGCCCCAGCATTTT
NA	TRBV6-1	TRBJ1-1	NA	CASSEQQGTTEAFF	TGTGCCAGCAGTGAACAGCAGGGGACGACTGAAGCTTTCTTT
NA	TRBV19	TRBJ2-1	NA	CASSIGGQGWDEQFF	TGTGCCAGTAGTATAGGGGGGCAGGGATGGGATGAGCAGTTCTTC
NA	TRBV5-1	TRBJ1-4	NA	CASSLDGVLREKLFF	TGCGCCAGCAGCTTGGACGGGGTGCTTAGGGAAAAACTGTTTTTT
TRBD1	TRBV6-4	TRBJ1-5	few	CASSLTGGGNQPQHF	TGTGCCAGCAGCCTGACAGGGGGCGGGAATCAGCCCCAGCATTTT
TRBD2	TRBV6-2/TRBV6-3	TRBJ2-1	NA	CASSPTGSGRGSYNEQFF	TGTGCCAGCAGCCCGACAGGTAGCGGGAGAGGGTCCTACAATGAGCAGTTCTTC
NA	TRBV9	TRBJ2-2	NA	CASSASGATGELFF	TGTGCCAGCAGCGCCAGCGGAGCCACCGGGGAGCTGTTTTTT
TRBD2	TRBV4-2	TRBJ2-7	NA	CASSQESSGRQYEQYF	TGTGCCAGCAGCCAAGAGTCCAGCGGGAGACAGTACGAGCAGTACTTC
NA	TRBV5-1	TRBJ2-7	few	CASSSPDMLTYEQYF	TGCGCCAGCAGCTCGCCGGACATGCTAACCTACGAGCAGTACTTC
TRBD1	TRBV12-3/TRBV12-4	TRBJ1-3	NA	CASRGQGENTIYF	TGTGCCAGCAGGGGACAGGGTGAGAACACCATATATTTT
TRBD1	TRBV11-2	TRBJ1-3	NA	CASSLERDRGSGNTIYF	TGTGCCAGCAGCTTAGAACGGGACAGGGGATCTGGAAACACCATATATTTT
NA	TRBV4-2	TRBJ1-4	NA	CASSQAFPPTGFSTNEKLFF	TGTGCCAGCAGCCAGGCTTTCCCTCCGACAGGCTTCTCAACTAATGAAAAACTGTTTTTT
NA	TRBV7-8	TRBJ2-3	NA	CASSLLPGKDTDTQYF	TGTGCCAGCAGCCTCCTCCCTGGGAAAGACACAGATACGCAGTATTTT